This T cell receptor beta chain appears in the sequencing data of a study of cytomegalovirus exposure and HLA in healthy donors. Study-wide findings and caveats: A later analysis showed TCR association rates differing by HLA locus, peaking at DRB1 and lowest at HLA-C. A list of 150 to 200 TCR beta chains associated with cytomegalovirus was given.

60 Vbeta and 13 Jbeta primers were used in PCR. Profiled with immunoSEQ multiplex PCR; TCRdb holds only in-frame clones, not every one. The sample holds about 110,000 clones; roughly 85% are singletons and the top ten take 3.1%. Worth noting for this clone: Its target is not known.

This CDR3 contains 14 residues. Germline assignment: CDR1 KGHSH and CDR2 LQKENI. V was cut by 3 bases and J by 1 base, with 9 bases left in between. The V and J genes are TRBV18 and TRBJ1-1; tentative D call: TRBD1 (6 bases). Sequencing input: PBMCs. The TCR was taken from a woman aged 40-49 years in good health and CMV-seronegative. The CDR3 protein is CASSPMGQNTEAFF. Here the CDR3 DNA reads TGTGCCAGCTCACCTATGGGACAGAACACTGAAGCTTTCTTT.